This entry is about one TCR beta chain. The table came from immunoSEQ multiplex PCR; TCRdb's copy has only in-frame clones and leaves some out. The sample has 75,000 to 100,000 clones, around 80% seen once. This entry comes from a study of control samples from healthy donors and cancer patients. The CDR3 extends over 16 amino acids. V shed 3 bases and J 6 bases; nucleotides not matched to a gene: 8. CDR1 ENHRY and CDR2 SYGVKD come from the germline V gene. Sequenced input: blood. The rearrangement uses TRBV10-3 and TRBJ2-5; 12 positions match TRBD2. This receptor was taken from a man in his 60s in good health. This CDR3 reads CAISEKTSGGLQTQYF. The DNA of the CDR3 is TGTGCCATCAGTGAAAAAACTAGCGGGGGGTTGCAGACCCAGTACTTC.